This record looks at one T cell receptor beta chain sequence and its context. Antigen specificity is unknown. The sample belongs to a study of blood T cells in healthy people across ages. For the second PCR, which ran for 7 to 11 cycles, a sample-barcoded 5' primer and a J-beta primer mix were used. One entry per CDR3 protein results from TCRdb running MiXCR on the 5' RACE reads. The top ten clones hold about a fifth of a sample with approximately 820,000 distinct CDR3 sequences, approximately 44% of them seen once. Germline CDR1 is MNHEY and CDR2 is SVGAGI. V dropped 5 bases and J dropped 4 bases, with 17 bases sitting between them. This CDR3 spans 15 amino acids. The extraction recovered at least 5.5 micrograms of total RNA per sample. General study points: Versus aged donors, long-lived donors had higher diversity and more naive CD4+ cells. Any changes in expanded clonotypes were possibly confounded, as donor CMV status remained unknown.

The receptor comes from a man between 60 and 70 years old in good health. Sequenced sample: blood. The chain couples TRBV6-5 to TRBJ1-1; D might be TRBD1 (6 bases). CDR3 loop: CASSKRDTGVTEAFF. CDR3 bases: TGTGCCAGCAGTAAACGGGACACCGGGGTCACTGAAGCTTTCTTT.